This TCR beta chain is drawn from a study of T cells in Graves' hyperthyroidism and ophthalmopathy. Regarding the study as a whole: Blood also showed most of the thyroid clonotypes that were expanded above 0.001.

The patients, who ranged from 18 to 65 in age, presented with newly diagnosed hyperthyroidism lasting under 2 months. The PBMCs were sourced from fresh peripheral blood (more than 8.5 ml). Germline V CDR1 and CDR2: SGHNT, YYREEE (reference sequence). CDR3 size: 15 residues. Losses at the gene ends were 4 bases for V and 7 bases for J; bases not matched to a gene: 8. TCR beta CDR3 sequences were amplified from RNA transcripts. When the TCR CDR3 underwent first-round RT-PCR, the HTBI primer set was used. A single record per CDR3 protein comes from TCRdb applying MiXCR to the multiplex PCR reads. The sample lists around 190,000 distinct CDR3 sequences, around 17% occurring once. Note on this clonotype: Its antigen is currently unknown.

This chain links TRBV5-4 with TRBJ2-1, with 10 bases identical to TRBD2. The sequenced sample consisted of blood. The sequence derives from a woman aged 50 to 60 with Graves' hyperthyroidism. The CDR3 loop is CASSKREGVVNEQFF. As DNA, the CDR3 is TGTGCCAGCAGCAAGCGGGAGGGTGTTGTGAATGAGCAGTTCTTC.